This entry concerns a single TCR beta chain. What antigen it recognizes has not been identified. No base quality values were provided; no much bigger clone lies one nucleotide off. The sample belongs to a study of patients and donors after allogeneic stem cell transplantation (dated by TCRdb to about 2020). Library preparation was by RT-PCR. TCRdb records NextSeq 550 as the sequencer. The raw public reads went through TCRdb reprocessing: fastp at Q25, MiXCR clone calling, in-frame beta chains kept. All rows with the same CDR3 protein become a single entry with the most common DNA and genes. The sample data list 150,000 to 200,000 distinct CDR3 sequences, and around two fifths of these were observed just once. The ten largest account for about 35% of the sample. In the germline V gene, CDR1 corresponds to SGHRS and CDR2 to YFSETQ. Including cysteine and phenylalanine, the CDR3 has 15 amino acids. Only CDR3 DNA is held: 45 bases, read in frame from base 1. V lost 0 bases and J lost 0 bases; the stretch between them is 10 bases long.

The chain is assembled from TRBV5-1 and TRBJ2-7; the D gene is unclear. The specimen was blood, either unsorted or a sorted T cell fraction (not recorded which). The clonotype originates from a human donor who was either an allogeneic HSCT recipient or a stem cell or donor lymphocyte infusion donor (not recorded which). It is not recorded whose cells these are; they may come from a transplant donor. The DNA sequence is TGCGCCAGCAGCTTGGAACGGGTTAGCTCCTACGAGCAGTACTTC. This gives the protein CASSLERVSSYEQYF.